This is a list of T cell receptor beta chains from one sample in a study of cytomegalovirus exposure and HLA in healthy donors. This table comes from immunoSEQ multiplex PCR, and its TCRdb copy is limited to in-frame clones, with some not included. The top ten hold 4.5% to 6% of the sample, which has 200,000 or so clones, 75% to 90% seen once. The material sequenced was PBMCs. The receptors shown here come from a woman between 18 and 29 years old in good health and CMV-seronegative. Both conserved end residues are trimmed from each CDR3. A D gene is named only where the DNA matches it firmly. Not every row has a clone size; where given, it reads once, few, many or a size class.

d_gene	abundance	v_gene	j_gene	CDR3aa
NA	NA	TRBV28	TRBJ1-2	ASTLGLLRDGYT
NA	NA	TRBV11-2	TRBJ1-2	ASSSRGNYGYT
NA	NA	TRBV25-1	TRBJ1-1	ASSELFRGTGAF
NA	NA	TRBV4-1	TRBJ2-7	ASSSRYARVPTYEQY
TRBD1	NA	TRBV4-2	TRBJ1-6	ASSQARQGAYSPLH
TRBD1	NA	TRBV11-3	TRBJ2-2	ASSLGDRNTGELF
NA	once	TRBV9	TRBJ2-1	ASSVAAGGNEQF
NA	once	TRBV27	TRBJ2-1	ASSLLSSYNEQF
NA	NA	TRBV5-6	TRBJ1-2	ASSLRAFNREGYT
TRBD1	once	TRBV9	TRBJ1-2	ASSLGGDYGYT
NA	NA	TRBV30	TRBJ1-1	AWRRQMNTEAF
NA	NA	TRBV11-2	TRBJ2-7	ASSSPWVGYEQY
NA	NA	TRBV2	TRBJ2-2	ASSPGGANTGELF
NA	NA	TRBV11-3	TRBJ2-1	ASSSNGAYNEQF
TRBD2	NA	TRBV5-1	TRBJ2-7	ASSLAAGDYEQY
NA	NA	TRBV7-3	TRBJ1-1	ASSLDDVNTEAF